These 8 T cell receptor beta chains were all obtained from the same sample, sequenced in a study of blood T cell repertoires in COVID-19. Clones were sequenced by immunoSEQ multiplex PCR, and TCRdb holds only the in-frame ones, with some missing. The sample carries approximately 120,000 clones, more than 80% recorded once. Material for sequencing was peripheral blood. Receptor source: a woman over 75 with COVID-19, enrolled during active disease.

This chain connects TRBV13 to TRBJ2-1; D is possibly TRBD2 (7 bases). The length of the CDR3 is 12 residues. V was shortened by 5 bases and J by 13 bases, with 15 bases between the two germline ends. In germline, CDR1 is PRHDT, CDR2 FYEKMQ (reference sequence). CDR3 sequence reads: CASSLNREGQFF. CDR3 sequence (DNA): TGTGCCAGCAGCCTTAACAGGGAGGGCCAGTTCTTC.

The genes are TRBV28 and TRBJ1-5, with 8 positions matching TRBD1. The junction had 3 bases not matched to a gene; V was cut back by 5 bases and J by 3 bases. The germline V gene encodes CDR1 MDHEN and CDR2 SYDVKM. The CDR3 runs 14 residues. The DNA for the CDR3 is TGTGCCAGCAGTGCGACAGGGGTCAATCAGCCCCAGCATTTT. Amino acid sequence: CASSATGVNQPQHF.

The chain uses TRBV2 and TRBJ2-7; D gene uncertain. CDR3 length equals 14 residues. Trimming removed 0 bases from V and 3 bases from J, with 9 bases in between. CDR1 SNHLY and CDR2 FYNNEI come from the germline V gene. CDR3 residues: CASSEAIGVYEQYF. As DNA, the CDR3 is TGTGCCAGCAGTGAAGCGATAGGAGTCTACGAGCAGTACTTC.

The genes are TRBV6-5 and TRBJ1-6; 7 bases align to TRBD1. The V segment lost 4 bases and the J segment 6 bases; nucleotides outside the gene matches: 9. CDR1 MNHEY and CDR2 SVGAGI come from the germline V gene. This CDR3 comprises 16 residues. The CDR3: CASSWATTGTNSPLHF. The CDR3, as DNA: TGTGCCAGCAGTTGGGCGACGACAGGGACTAATTCACCCCTCCACTTT.

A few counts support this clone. The CDR3: CASSLYLQSEAFF. The CDR3 coding sequence is TGTGCCAGCAGTTTATACCTCCAGTCGGAAGCTTTCTTT. The rearrangement joins TRBV27 to TRBJ1-1; no reliable D call. CDR1 is MNHEY, CDR2 SMNVEV, per germline (reference sequence). The length of the CDR3 is 13 residues. V was clipped by 1 base and J by 8 bases, with 11 bases between them.

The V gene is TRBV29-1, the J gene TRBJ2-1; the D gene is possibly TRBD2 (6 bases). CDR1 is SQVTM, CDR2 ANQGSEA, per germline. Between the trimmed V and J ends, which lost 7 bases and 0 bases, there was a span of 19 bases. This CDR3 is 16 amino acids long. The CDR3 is CSAPPGLVSSYNEQFF. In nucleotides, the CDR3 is TGCAGCGCGCCACCGGGACTTGTAAGCTCCTACAATGAGCAGTTCTTC.

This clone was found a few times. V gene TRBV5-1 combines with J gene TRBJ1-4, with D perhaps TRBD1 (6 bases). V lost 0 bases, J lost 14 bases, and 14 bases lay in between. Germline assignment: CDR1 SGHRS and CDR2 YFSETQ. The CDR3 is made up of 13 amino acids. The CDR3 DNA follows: TGCGCCAGCAGCTTGGTAGGGGGACGGGACCTGTTTTTT. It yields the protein CASSLVGGRDLFF.

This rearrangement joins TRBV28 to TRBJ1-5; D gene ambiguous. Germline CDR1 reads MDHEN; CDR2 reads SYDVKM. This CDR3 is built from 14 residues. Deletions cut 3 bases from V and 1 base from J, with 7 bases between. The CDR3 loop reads CASSLWQSNQPQHF. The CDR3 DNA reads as TGTGCCAGCAGTTTGTGGCAGAGCAATCAGCCCCAGCATTTT.